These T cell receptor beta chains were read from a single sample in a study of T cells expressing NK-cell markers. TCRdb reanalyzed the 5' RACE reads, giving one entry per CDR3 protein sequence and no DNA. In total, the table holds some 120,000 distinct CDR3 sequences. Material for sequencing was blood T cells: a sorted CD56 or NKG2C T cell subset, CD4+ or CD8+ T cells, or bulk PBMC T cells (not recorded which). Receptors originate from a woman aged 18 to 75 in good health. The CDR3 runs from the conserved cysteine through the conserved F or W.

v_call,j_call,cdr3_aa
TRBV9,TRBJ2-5,CASSVASLTGEKETQYF
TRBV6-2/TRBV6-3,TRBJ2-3,CASSYGRDTQYF
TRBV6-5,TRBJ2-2,CASSYSDREIAGELFF
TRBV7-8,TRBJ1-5,CASSLARGQPQHF
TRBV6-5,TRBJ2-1,CASSYPKGQGKNEQFF
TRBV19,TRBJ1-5,CASAPTGAGNQPQHF
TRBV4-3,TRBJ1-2,CASSLTRGGDGYTF
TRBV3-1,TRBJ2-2,CASSQKAGSGLPGELFF
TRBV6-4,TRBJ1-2,CASSASTGSSGYTF
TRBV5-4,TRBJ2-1,CASSLFLGGSYNEQFF
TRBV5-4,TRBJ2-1,CASSLTYTGDEQFF
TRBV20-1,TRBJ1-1,CSARVPGGGTEAFF
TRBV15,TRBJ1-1,CATSGLIGTTEAFF
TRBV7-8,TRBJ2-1,CASSFTGVEQFF
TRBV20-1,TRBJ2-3,CSANEDTDTQYF
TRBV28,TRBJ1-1,CASSHPQMGEAFF